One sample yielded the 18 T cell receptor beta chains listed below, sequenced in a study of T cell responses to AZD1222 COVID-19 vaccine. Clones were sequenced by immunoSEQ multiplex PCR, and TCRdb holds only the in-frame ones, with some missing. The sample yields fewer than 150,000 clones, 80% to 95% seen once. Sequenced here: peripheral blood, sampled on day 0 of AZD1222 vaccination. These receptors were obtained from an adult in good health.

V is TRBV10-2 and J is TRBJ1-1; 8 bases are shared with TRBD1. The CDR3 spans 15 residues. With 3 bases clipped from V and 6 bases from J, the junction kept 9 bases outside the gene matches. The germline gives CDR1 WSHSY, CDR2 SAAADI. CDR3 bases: TGCGCCAGCAGTGACCGGGACAGGTATACCGCTGAAGCTTTCTTT. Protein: CASSDRDRYTAEAFF.

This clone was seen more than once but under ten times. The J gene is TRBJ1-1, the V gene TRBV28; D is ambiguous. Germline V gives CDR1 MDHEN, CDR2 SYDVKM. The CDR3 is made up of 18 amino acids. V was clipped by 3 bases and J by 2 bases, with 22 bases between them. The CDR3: CASSFRLGSSLGNTEAFF. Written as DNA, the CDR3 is TGTGCCAGCAGTTTTCGGCTCGGGTCCTCCTTGGGTAACACTGAAGCTTTCTTT. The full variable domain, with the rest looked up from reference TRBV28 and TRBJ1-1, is DVKVTQSSRYLVKRTGEKVFLECVQDMDHENMFWYRQDPGLGLRLIYFSYDVKMKEKGDIPEGYSVSREKKERFSLILESASTNQTSMYLCASSFRLGSSLGNTEAFFGQGTRLTVV.

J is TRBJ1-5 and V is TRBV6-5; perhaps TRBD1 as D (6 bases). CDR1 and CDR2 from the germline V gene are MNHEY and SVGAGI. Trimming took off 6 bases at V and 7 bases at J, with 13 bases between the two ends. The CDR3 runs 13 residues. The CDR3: CASRRTGFQPQHF. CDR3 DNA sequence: TGTGCCAGCAGACGAACAGGGTTCCAGCCCCAGCATTTT.

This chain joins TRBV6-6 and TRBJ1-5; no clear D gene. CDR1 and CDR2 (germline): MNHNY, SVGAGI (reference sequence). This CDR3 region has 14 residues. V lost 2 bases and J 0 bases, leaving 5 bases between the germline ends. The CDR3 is CASSYGGSNQPQHF. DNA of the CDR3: TGTGCCAGCAGTTACGGCGGTAGCAATCAGCCCCAGCATTTT.

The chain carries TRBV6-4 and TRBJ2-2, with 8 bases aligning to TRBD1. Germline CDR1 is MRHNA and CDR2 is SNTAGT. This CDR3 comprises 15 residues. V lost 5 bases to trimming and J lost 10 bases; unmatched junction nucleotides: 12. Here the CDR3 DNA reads TGTGCCAGCAGTCGTCAGGGGGCGGGCGACGAGGAGCTGTTTTTT. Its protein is CASSRQGAGDEELFF.

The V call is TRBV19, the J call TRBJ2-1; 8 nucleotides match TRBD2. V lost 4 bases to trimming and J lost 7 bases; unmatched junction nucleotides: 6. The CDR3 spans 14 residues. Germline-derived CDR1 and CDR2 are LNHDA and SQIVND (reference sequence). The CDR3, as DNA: TGTGCCAGTAGTACGGGACTAGGGTATAATGAGCAGTTCTTC. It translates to CASSTGLGYNEQFF.

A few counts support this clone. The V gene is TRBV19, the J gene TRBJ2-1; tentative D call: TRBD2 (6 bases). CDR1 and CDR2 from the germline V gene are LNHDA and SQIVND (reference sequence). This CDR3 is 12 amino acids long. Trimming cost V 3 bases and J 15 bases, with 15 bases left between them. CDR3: CASSIRKTSLFF. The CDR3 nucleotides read TGTGCCAGTAGTATCCGAAAAACTAGCCTGTTCTTC.

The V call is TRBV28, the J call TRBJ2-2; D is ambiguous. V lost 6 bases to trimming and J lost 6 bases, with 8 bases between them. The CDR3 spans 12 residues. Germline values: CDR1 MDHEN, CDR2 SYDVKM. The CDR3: CASRPPSGELFF. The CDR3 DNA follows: TGTGCCAGCAGACCTCCTTCCGGGGAGCTGTTTTTT.

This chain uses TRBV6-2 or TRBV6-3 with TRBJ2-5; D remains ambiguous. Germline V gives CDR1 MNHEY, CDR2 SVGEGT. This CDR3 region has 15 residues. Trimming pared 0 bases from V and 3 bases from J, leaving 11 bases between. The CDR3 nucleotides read TGTGCCAGCAGTTACTCGATATCCAGGAAAGAGACCCAGTACTTC. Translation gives CASSYSISRKETQYF.

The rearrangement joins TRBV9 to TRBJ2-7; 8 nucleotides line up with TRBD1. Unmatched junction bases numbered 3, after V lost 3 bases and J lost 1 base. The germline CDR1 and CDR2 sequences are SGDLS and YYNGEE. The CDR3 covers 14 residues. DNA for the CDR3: TGTGCCAGCAGCGGACAGGGGTCTTCCTACGAGCAGTACTTC. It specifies CASSGQGSSYEQYF.

CDR3 nucleotides: TGTGCCAGCAGTTTCAAGACTAGCGGGGTCTACAATGAGCAGTTCTTC. This codes for CASSFKTSGVYNEQFF. This chain uses TRBV27 with TRBJ2-1; 11 bases are shared with TRBD2. The V gene end was trimmed by 3 bases and the J gene end by 3 bases; junction bases not matched to a gene: 4. Germline V gene lookup returns CDR1 MNHEY and CDR2 SMNVEV (reference sequence). The CDR3 has 16 amino acids.

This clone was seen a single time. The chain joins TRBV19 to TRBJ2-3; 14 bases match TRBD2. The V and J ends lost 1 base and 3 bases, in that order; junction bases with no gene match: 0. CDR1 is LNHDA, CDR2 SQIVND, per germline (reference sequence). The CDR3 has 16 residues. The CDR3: CASSIGTSGRTDTQYF. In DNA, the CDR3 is TGTGCCAGTAGTATAGGGACTAGCGGGAGGACAGATACGCAGTATTTT.

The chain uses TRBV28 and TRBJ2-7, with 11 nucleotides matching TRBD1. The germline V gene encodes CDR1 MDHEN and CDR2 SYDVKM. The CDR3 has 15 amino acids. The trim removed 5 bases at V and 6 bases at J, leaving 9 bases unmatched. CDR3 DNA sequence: TGTGCCAGCAGTCCCAGGACAGGGGGCGCATTCGAGCAGTACTTC. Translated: CASSPRTGGAFEQYF.

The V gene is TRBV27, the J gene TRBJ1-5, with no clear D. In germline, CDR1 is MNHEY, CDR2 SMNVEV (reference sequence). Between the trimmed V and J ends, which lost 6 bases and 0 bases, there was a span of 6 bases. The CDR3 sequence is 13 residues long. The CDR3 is CASSFNSNQPQHF. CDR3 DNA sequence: TGTGCCAGCAGCTTCAATAGCAATCAGCCCCAGCATTTT.

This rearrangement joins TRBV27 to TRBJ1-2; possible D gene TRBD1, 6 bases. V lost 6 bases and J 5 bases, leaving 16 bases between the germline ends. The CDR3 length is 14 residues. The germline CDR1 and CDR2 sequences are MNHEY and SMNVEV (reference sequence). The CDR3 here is CASRPQGQWYGYTF. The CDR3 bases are TGTGCCAGCAGGCCACAGGGTCAATGGTATGGCTACACCTTC.

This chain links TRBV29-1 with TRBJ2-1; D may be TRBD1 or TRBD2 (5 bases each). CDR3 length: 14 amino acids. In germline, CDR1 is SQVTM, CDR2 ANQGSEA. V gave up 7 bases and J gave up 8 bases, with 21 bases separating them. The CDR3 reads CSGAKGPSDHEQFF. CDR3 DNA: TGCAGCGGGGCCAAGGGACCGTCGGACCATGAGCAGTTCTTC.

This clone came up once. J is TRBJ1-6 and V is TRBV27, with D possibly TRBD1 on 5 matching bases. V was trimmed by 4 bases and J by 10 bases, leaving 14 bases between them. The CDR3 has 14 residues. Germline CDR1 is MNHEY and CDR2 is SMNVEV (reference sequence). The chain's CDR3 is CASSSGDRGSPLHF. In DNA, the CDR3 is TGTGCCAGCAGTTCGGGGGATCGAGGATCACCCCTCCACTTT.

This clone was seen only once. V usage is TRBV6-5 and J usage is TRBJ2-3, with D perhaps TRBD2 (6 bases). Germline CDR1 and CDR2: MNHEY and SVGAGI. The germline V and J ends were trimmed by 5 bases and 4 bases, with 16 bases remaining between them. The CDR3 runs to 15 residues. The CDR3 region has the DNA TGTGCCAGCAGTAAGGTGGCGGGGATCTCAGATACGCAGTATTTT. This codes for CASSKVAGISDTQYF.